This T cell receptor (beta chain) originates from a study of blood T cell repertoires in COVID-19. Study as a whole: Acute and convalescent COVID-19 samples came from the United States, Italy and Spain. T cells, B-cell-depleted T cells, or PBMCs supplied cDNA or gDNA.

Germline loops: CDR1 MNHNY, CDR2 SVGAGI (reference sequence). CDR3 size: 14 residues. V shed 2 bases, J shed 2 bases, and the junction held 3 bases outside the gene matches. As originally analysed: Researchers report that nucleated cell counts were estimated from reference gene primer amplification. This table comes from immunoSEQ multiplex PCR, and its TCRdb copy is limited to in-frame clones, with some not included. V, J and clone size are taken as reported in that table, and D and trimming were inferred from the DNA itself. The sample has about 200,000 clones, 85% to 90% seen once. Patients from Seattle were sampled longitudinally, starting during active infection.

This sequence originates from a woman aged 45-65 years with COVID-19, enrolled during active disease. Sequenced material: peripheral blood. The V gene is TRBV6-6, the J gene TRBJ2-7, with TRBD2 identical over 7 bases. The CDR3 DNA reads as TGTGCCAGCAGTTACGACGGGGGGACCTACGAGCAGTACTTC. Protein: CASSYDGGTYEQYF.